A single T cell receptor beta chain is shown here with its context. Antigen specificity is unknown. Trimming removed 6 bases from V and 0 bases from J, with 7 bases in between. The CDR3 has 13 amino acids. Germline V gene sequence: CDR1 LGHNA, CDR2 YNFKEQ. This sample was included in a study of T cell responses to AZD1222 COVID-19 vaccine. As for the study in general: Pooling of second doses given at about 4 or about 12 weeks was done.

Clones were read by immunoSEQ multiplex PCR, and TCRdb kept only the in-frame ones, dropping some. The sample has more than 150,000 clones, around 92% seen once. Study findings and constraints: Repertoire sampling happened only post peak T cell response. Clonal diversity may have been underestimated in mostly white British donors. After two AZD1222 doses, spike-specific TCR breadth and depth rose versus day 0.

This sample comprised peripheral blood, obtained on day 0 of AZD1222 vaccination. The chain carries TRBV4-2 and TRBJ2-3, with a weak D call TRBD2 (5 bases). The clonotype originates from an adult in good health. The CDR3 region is CASSSVSTDTQYF. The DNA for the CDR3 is TGTGCCAGCAGTAGCGTAAGCACAGATACGCAGTATTTT.